The 32 T cell receptor beta chains listed next were all sequenced from one sample in a study of blood T cell repertoires in COVID-19. Assay: immunoSEQ multiplex PCR; the TCRdb copy retains only in-frame clones and omits some. The sample holds over 300,000 clones; more than 70% are singletons and the top ten take roughly 6.5%. Sequencing was done on a sample of peripheral blood. All receptors come from a man between 18 and 35 years old who had recovered from COVID-19.

CDR3 region: CASSSGTSGRRNEQFF. The CDR3 DNA reads as TGTGCCAGCAGCTCGGGGACTAGCGGGAGGAGAAATGAGCAGTTCTTC. The V and J genes are TRBV5-4 and TRBJ2-1; 15 bases align to TRBD2. J was trimmed by 7 bases and V by 3 bases; bases with no gene match: 5. There are 16 residues in the CDR3. Germline V gives CDR1 SGHNT, CDR2 YYREEE (reference sequence).

This sequence joins TRBV5-1 and TRBJ2-5, with D tentatively TRBD1 (5 bases). Trimming cost V 2 bases and J 2 bases, with 10 bases left between them. Germline V gene lookup returns CDR1 SGHRS and CDR2 YFSETQ. CDR3 length: 14 amino acids. CDR3 bases: TGCGCCAGCAGCTTCAACACAGGACAAGAGACCCAGTACTTC. As protein: CASSFNTGQETQYF.

The chain links TRBV12-3 or TRBV12-4 to TRBJ1-2; D possibly corresponds to TRBD1 (5 bases). Trimming pared 7 bases from V and 10 bases from J, leaving 19 bases between. The CDR3 has 13 residues. In DNA form, the CDR3 reads TGTGCCAGCACCCATCGACAGTCCTCGGACTACACCTTC. Amino acids: CASTHRQSSDYTF.

J is TRBJ1-2 and V is TRBV2, with TRBD1 as a possible D gene (5 bases). The CDR3 is made up of 14 amino acids. Germline CDR1 SNHLY, CDR2 FYNNEI. Trimming took off 2 bases at V and 1 base at J, with 8 bases between the two ends. The CDR3: CASSEPGNNYGYTF. For the CDR3, the DNA is TGTGCCAGCAGTGAACCAGGGAATAACTATGGCTACACCTTC.

For the CDR3, the DNA is TGTGCCTGGAGTCTCGGGGGAGGGGACGAGCAGTACTTC. Residues: CAWSLGGGDEQYF. The chain links TRBV30 to TRBJ2-7; 7 bases map to TRBD2. The ends lost 2 bases at V and 5 bases at J; junction bases unmatched: 6. The CDR3 covers 13 residues. Looked up from germline, CDR1 is GTSNPN and CDR2 is SVGIG (reference sequence).

The chain joins TRBV27 to TRBJ2-7, with TRBD2 matching over 8 bases. The CDR3 runs to 14 residues. V dropped 4 bases and J dropped 3; count of bases not matched to a gene: 5. Germline V CDR1 and CDR2: MNHEY, SMNVEV (reference sequence). The CDR3 loop is CASSWGSGSYEQYF. Written as DNA, the CDR3 is TGTGCCAGCAGTTGGGGAAGCGGGAGCTACGAGCAGTACTTC.

The chain combines TRBV19 with TRBJ1-1; TRBD1 agrees at 8 bases. V lost 5 bases, J lost 1 base, and 3 bases stayed unmatched. The CDR3 sequence is 14 residues long. Germline CDR1 and CDR2: LNHDA and SQIVND (reference sequence). The CDR3 here is CASSVDRENTEAFF. The DNA for the CDR3 is TGTGCCAGTAGTGTGGACAGGGAGAACACTGAAGCTTTCTTT.

The V call is TRBV19, the J call TRBJ2-2, with D perhaps TRBD2 (6 bases). This CDR3 spans 15 amino acids. The germline CDR1 and CDR2 sequences are LNHDA and SQIVND (reference sequence). V was trimmed by 5 bases and J by 5 bases, leaving 15 bases between them. CDR3 DNA: TGTGCCAGTAGTTGGGGAGGAGGGATTACCGGGGAGCTGTTTTTT. It is translated as CASSWGGGITGELFF.

This clone has more than one count but fewer than ten. The rearrangement joins TRBV5-1 to TRBJ1-1, with D possibly matching TRBD1 (5 bases). Germline CDR1 reads SGHRS; CDR2 reads YFSETQ. The ends were cut back, 6 bases at V and 1 base at J, with 10 bases in the middle. The CDR3 is 13 residues long. Written as DNA, the CDR3 is TGCGCCAGCAAACTCCAGGGGAACACTGAAGCTTTCTTT. Translation gives CASKLQGNTEAFF.

The V and J genes are TRBV7-8 and TRBJ1-1; TRBD1 is a possible D gene (5 bases). Deletions cut 3 bases from V and 1 base from J, with 9 bases between. The CDR3 has 14 residues. CDR1 and CDR2 (germline): SGHVS, FQNEAQ. CDR3 nucleotides: TGTGCCAGCAGCTTGGGGCTCACGAACACTGAAGCTTTCTTT. Its protein is CASSLGLTNTEAFF.

The genes are TRBV19 and TRBJ1-1, with TRBD1 identical over 8 bases. From germline, CDR1 is LNHDA and CDR2 SQIVND (reference sequence). Trimming removed 9 bases from V and 7 bases from J; junction bases left unmatched: 4. CDR3 length equals 11 residues. CDR3: CASRGPNEAFF. The CDR3 DNA is TGTGCCAGCAGGGGGCCTAATGAAGCTTTCTTT.

CDR3 nucleotide sequence: TGCGCCAGCAGCTTTCGAGACTACGCCAACAATGAGCAGTTCTTC. Its protein product is CASSFRDYANNEQFF. The chain couples TRBV5-1 to TRBJ2-1; TRBD2 might be the D (5 bases). This CDR3 has 15 amino acids. Trimming cost V 2 bases and J 5 bases, with 14 bases left between them. The germline V gene has CDR1 SGHRS and CDR2 YFSETQ.

The chain is built from TRBV7-8 and TRBJ1-5, with 9 bases matching TRBD1. J gave up 8 bases and V 5 bases, and 4 bases lay outside the gene matches. The length of the CDR3 is 13 residues. Germline CDR1 and CDR2: SGHVS and FQNEAQ. The CDR3 DNA sequence: TGTGCCAGCAGCACACGGACAGGGGAGCCCCAGCATTTT. Translation gives CASSTRTGEPQHF.

This chain links TRBV24-1 with TRBJ1-1; tentative D call: TRBD1 (6 bases). Between the trimmed V and J ends, which lost 8 bases and 5 bases, there was a span of 14 bases. Germline lookup yields CDR1 KGHDR and CDR2 SFDVKD. CDR3 length: 13 amino acids. The CDR3 is CATTAGDGTEAFF. The CDR3 bases are TGTGCCACCACAGCAGGGGATGGGACTGAAGCTTTCTTT.

V and J are TRBV7-2 and TRBJ1-2; D may be TRBD1 (5 bases). Germline CDR1 and CDR2: SGHTA and FQGNSA. V was shortened by 1 base and J by 8 bases, with 11 bases between the two germline ends. The CDR3 length is 13 residues. CDR3 nucleotides: TGTGCCAGCAGCTTAGATCAGGGTGGGGGCTACACCTTC. Translation gives CASSLDQGGGYTF. Together with reference TRBV7-2 and TRBJ1-2, the CDR3 gives the full variable domain: GAGVSQSPSNKVTEKGKDVELRCDPISGHTALYWYRQSLGQGLEFLIYFQGNSAPDKSGLPSDRFSAERTGGSVSTLTIQRTQQEDSAVYLCASSLDQGGGYTFGSGTRLTVV.

The chain combines TRBV2 with TRBJ2-7, with D perhaps TRBD2 (6 bases). This CDR3 spans 15 amino acids. Trimming took off 1 base at V and 7 bases at J, with 17 bases between the two ends. Germline V gives CDR1 SNHLY, CDR2 FYNNEI. CDR3 residues: CASSEGSGRTTEQYF. The CDR3 region has the DNA TGTGCCAGCAGTGAAGGCAGCGGTAGGACTACGGAGCAGTACTTC.

The chain links TRBV12-3 or TRBV12-4 to TRBJ2-7, with D tentatively TRBD1 (6 bases). V lost 5 bases and J lost 6, with 14 bases in between. CDR3 length equals 13 residues. The CDR3 loop reads CASSQRTDGEQYF. The CDR3, as DNA: TGTGCCAGCAGTCAACGGACAGACGGCGAGCAGTACTTC.

This sequence joins TRBV2 and TRBJ2-1; TRBD1 matches at 8 bases. CDR3 length: 16 residues. CDR1 is SNHLY, CDR2 FYNNEI, per germline. The ends lost 6 bases at V and 3 bases at J; junction bases unmatched: 10. This CDR3 is CASRTQGAGFYNEQFF. The CDR3 coding sequence is TGTGCCAGCAGGACTCAGGGGGCTGGCTTCTACAATGAGCAGTTCTTC.

The chain couples TRBV10-3 to TRBJ2-2, with unresolved D. The CDR3 loop spans 16 amino acids. Germline V gene sequence: CDR1 ENHRY, CDR2 SYGVKD. V dropped 0 bases and J dropped 0 bases, with 8 bases sitting between them. The CDR3: CAISESGVSNTGELFF. The CDR3 nucleotides read TGTGCCATCAGTGAGTCTGGAGTTTCGAACACCGGGGAGCTGTTTTTT.

This chain connects TRBV5-1 to TRBJ1-2; the D is unclear. Germline V gives CDR1 SGHRS, CDR2 YFSETQ. This CDR3 has 15 amino acids. The germline V and J ends were trimmed by 0 bases and 2 bases, with 11 bases remaining between them. The CDR3 spells CASSLVAGTNYGYTF. DNA of the CDR3: TGCGCCAGCAGCTTGGTGGCGGGAACCAACTATGGCTACACCTTC.

This clone was observed a handful of times. V is TRBV11-3 and J is TRBJ2-1, with 12 bases that match TRBD2. V shed 5 bases and J 8 bases; nucleotides not matched to a gene: 7. The germline CDR1 and CDR2 sequences are SGHNT and YENEEA. The CDR3 covers 15 residues. The CDR3 here is CASSRGASGRDEQFF. The CDR3, as DNA: TGTGCCAGCAGCCGTGGGGCTAGCGGGAGGGATGAGCAGTTCTTC.

This clone was counted a single time. The CDR3: CASSPRQHRGMNTEAFF. CDR3 coding DNA: TGTGCCAGCTCACCCCGTCAACACAGGGGGATGAACACTGAAGCTTTCTTT. The chain joins TRBV18 to TRBJ1-1, with 8 bases aligning to TRBD1. CDR3 length equals 17 residues. Germline lookup yields CDR1 KGHSH and CDR2 LQKENI. J gave up 0 bases and V 3 bases, and 9 bases lay outside the gene matches. The variable domain in full, completed from reference TRBV18 and TRBJ1-1, reads NAGVMQNPRHLVRRRGQEARLRCSPMKGHSHVYWYRQLPEEGLKFMVYLQKENIIDESGMPKERFSAEFPKEGPSILRIQQVVRGDSAAYFCASSPRQHRGMNTEAFFGQGTRLTVV.

This chain connects TRBV3-1 (or the pseudogene TRBV3-2) to TRBJ1-4; TRBD1 might be the D (5 bases). Germline-derived CDR1 and CDR2 are LGHDT and YNNKEL (reference sequence). This CDR3 is built from 14 residues. Trimming shortened V by 2 bases and J by 3 bases, and 7 bases separated the two germline ends. The CDR3 nucleotides are TGTGCCAGCAGCCAACAAGGGGCTAATGAAAAACTGTTTTTT. Protein sequence: CASSQQGANEKLFF.

The chain is built from TRBV9 and TRBJ2-5; TRBD2 matches 15 bases. The length of the CDR3 is 17 residues. With 0 bases clipped from V and 3 bases from J, the junction kept 3 bases outside the gene matches. Germline CDR1 and CDR2: SGDLS and YYNGEE. The CDR3 sequence is CASSVGTSGGAEETQYF. CDR3 nucleotide sequence: TGTGCCAGCAGCGTAGGGACTAGCGGGGGGGCCGAAGAGACCCAGTACTTC.

The CDR3 sequence: CASSLGTGRTEAFF. The CDR3, as DNA: TGTGCCAGCAGCCTCGGGACAGGGAGGACTGAAGCTTTCTTT. The chain carries TRBV7-2 and TRBJ1-1; TRBD1 aligns across 9 bases. This CDR3 region has 14 residues. Germline CDR1 is SGHTA and CDR2 is FQGNSA. V lost 5 bases and J lost 5; bases outside the gene matches: 6. The full variable domain, its missing parts supplied by reference TRBV7-2 and TRBJ1-1, is GAGVSQSPSNKVTEKGKDVELRCDPISGHTALYWYRQSLGQGLEFLIYFQGNSAPDKSGLPSDRFSAERTGGSVSTLTIQRTQQEDSAVYLCASSLGTGRTEAFFGQGTRLTVV.

This chain joins TRBV10-2 and TRBJ2-1; tentative D call: TRBD1 (5 bases). Germline CDR1 reads WSHSY; CDR2 reads SAAADI. The CDR3 extends over 17 amino acids. V lost 3 bases and J lost 9, with 24 bases in between. The CDR3 nucleotides are TGCGCCAGCAGTGAAGTGGGGCTCTACGTCCGACCTGGTGAGCAGTTCTTC. Amino acids: CASSEVGLYVRPGEQFF.

V and J are TRBV18 and TRBJ2-7; TRBD1 might be the D (6 bases). Germline V gene data show CDR1 as KGHSH and CDR2 as LQKENI. The CDR3 runs to 16 residues. V gave up 1 base and J gave up 0 bases, with 13 bases separating them. The CDR3 spells CASSPRQGQPSYEQYF. The CDR3, as DNA: TGTGCCAGCTCACCACGGCAGGGGCAACCCTCCTACGAGCAGTACTTC.

The chain combines TRBV4-2 with TRBJ2-1; no clear D. Germline CDR1 LGHNA, CDR2 YNFKEQ. V was trimmed by 4 bases and J by 5 bases, leaving 15 bases between them. This CDR3 spans 15 amino acids. Here the CDR3 DNA reads TGTGCCAGCAGCCTTCTAGATAAACCGGACAATGAGCAGTTCTTC. This gives the protein CASSLLDKPDNEQFF.

The chain combines TRBV7-3 with TRBJ2-1; 9 nucleotides line up with TRBD2. Germline V gene sequence: CDR1 SGHTA, CDR2 FQGTGA. V lost 1 base and J lost 8; bases outside the gene matches: 9. There are 16 residues in the CDR3. CDR3 loop: CASSLSVSGRLDEQFF. CDR3 sequence (DNA): TGTGCCAGCAGCTTAAGTGTTAGCGGGAGATTGGATGAGCAGTTCTTC. Full variable domain (remainder filled in from reference TRBV7-3 and TRBJ2-1): GAGVSQTPSNKVTEKGKYVELRCDPISGHTALYWYRQSLGQGPEFLIYFQGTGAADDSGLPNDRFFAVRPEGSVSTLKIQRTERGDSAVYLCASSLSVSGRLDEQFFGPGTRLTVL.

The rearrangement links TRBV15 to TRBJ2-7; perhaps TRBD2 as D (5 bases). The CDR3 consists of 13 residues. Looked up from germline, CDR1 is LNHNV and CDR2 is YYDKDF (reference sequence). V lost 6 bases and J lost 2, with 11 bases in between. CDR3 sequence: CATSTRDAYEQYF. The CDR3 DNA follows: TGTGCCACCAGTACCCGGGATGCCTACGAGCAGTACTTC.

This chain uses TRBV14 with TRBJ1-1, with D possibly being TRBD1 (6 bases). CDR1 and CDR2 from the germline V gene are SGHDN and FVKESK. The CDR3 extends over 15 amino acids. V gave up 4 bases and J gave up 5 bases, with 17 bases separating them. CDR3 region: CASSLLAGASTEAFF. For the CDR3, the DNA is TGTGCCAGCAGCCTATTGGCGGGGGCATCGACTGAAGCTTTCTTT. Filled out from reference TRBV14 and TRBJ1-1, the complete variable domain reads EAGVTQFPSHSVIEKGQTVTLRCDPISGHDNLYWYRRVMGKEIKFLLHFVKESKQDESGMPNNRFLAERTGGTYSTLKVQPAELEDSGVYFCASSLLAGASTEAFFGQGTRLTVV.

Turning to this clone: This CDR3 is also generated by other DNA sequences in the sample. The chain carries TRBV6-5 and TRBJ1-6, with D uncertain. Trimming shortened V by 4 bases and J by 5 bases, and 3 bases separated the two germline ends. Germline V gene sequence: CDR1 MNHEY, CDR2 SVGAGI. The CDR3 covers 12 residues. CDR3 amino acids: CASSFNNSPLHF. In DNA, the CDR3 is TGTGCCAGCAGTTTCAATAATTCACCCCTCCACTTT.